This TCR beta chain is from a study of response to subunit inactivated influenza vaccine. Study-wide findings and caveats: Authors suggested seasonal influenza vaccinations each recruit few new T cells.

The germline V gene has CDR1 MGHRA and CDR2 YSYEKL. The CDR3 runs 15 residues. V shed 1 base and J shed 3 bases, with 12 bases lying between them. There are a few counts of this clonotype. Antigen: not known. MiXCR, applied by TCRdb to the RT-PCR reads, yields one record per CDR3 protein. The sample gives 550,000 to 600,000 distinct CDR3 sequences, over 9.5% of which show up once; 10% is in the top ten. The sequences come from PBMCs from blood, collected on the day of vaccination. This sequence was found in a man aged 45-65 years who received an inactivated influenza vaccine. The chain employs TRBV4-1 and TRBJ1-2; possibly TRBD1 for D (5 bases). The CDR3: CASSQAGAGDYGYTF. The CDR3 DNA is TGCGCCAGCAGCCAAGCGGGAGCGGGGGACTATGGCTACACCTTC.